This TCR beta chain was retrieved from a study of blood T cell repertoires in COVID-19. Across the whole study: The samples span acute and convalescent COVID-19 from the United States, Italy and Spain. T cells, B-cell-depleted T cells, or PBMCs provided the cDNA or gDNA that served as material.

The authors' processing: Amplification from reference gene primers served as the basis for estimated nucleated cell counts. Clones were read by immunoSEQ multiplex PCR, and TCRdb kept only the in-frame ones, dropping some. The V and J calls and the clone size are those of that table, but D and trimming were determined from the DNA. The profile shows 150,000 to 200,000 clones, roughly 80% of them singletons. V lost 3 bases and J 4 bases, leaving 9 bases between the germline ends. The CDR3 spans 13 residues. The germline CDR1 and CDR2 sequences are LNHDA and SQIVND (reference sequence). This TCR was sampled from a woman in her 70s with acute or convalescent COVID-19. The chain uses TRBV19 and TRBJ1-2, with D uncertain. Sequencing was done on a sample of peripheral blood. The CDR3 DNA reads TGTGCCAGTAGTATCGGGATTCTCTATGGCTACACCTTC. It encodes CASSIGILYGYTF.